This T cell receptor (beta chain) came from a study of blood T cell repertoires in COVID-19. For the study at large: Sources were T cells, B-cell-depleted T cells, or PBMCs; the material itself was cDNA or gDNA.

Per the study methods: By means of reference gene primer amplification, nucleated cell counts were estimated. Assay used: immunoSEQ multiplex PCR; TCRdb lists only in-frame clones, some missing. That table supplies the V and J calls and clone size; D and trimming were determined from the DNA. The sample yields some 130,000 clones, about 85% seen once. The sequence derives from a man older than 75 with acute or convalescent COVID-19. The sequencing sample was made of peripheral blood.

CDR3 in DNA: TGTGCCAGCAGCTTAACCGGGACAGGACTTTTCACAGATACGCAGTATTTT. Encoded protein: CASSLTGTGLFTDTQYF. This rearrangement joins TRBV7-3 to TRBJ2-3; TRBD1 matches at 8 bases. CDR1 SGHTA and CDR2 FQGTGA come from the germline V gene. V gave up 0 bases and J gave up 2 bases; unmatched junction bases: 7. This CDR3 comprises 17 residues.